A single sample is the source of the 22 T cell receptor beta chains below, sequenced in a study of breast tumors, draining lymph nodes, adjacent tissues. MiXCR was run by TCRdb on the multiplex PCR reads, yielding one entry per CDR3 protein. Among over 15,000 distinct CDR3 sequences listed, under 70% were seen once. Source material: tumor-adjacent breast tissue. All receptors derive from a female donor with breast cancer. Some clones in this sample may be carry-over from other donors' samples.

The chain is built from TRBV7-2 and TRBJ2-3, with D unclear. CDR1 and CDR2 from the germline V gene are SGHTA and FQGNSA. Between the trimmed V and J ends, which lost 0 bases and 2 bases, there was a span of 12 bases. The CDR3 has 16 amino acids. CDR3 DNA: TGTGCCAGCAGCTTAGCATCCCAACCTTCCACAGATACGCAGTATTTT. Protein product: CASSLASQPSTDTQYF. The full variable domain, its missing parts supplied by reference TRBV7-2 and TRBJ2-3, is GAGVSQSPSNKVTEKGKDVELRCDPISGHTALYWYRQSLGQGLEFLIYFQGNSAPDKSGLPSDRFSAERTGGSVSTLTIQRTQQEDSAVYLCASSLASQPSTDTQYFGPGTRLTVL.

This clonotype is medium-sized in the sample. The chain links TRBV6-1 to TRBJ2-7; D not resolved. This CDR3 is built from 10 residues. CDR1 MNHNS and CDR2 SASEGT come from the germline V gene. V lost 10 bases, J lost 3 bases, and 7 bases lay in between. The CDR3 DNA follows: TGTGCCACCAATCGCTACGAGCAGTACGTC. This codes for CATNRYEQYV.

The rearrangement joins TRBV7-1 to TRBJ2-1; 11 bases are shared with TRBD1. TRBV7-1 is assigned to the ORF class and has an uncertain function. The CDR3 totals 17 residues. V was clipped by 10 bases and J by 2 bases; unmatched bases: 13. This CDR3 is CATSGTLGQGAYNEQFF. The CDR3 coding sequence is TGTGCCACCAGTGGAACCCTGGGACAGGGGGCCTACAATGAGCAGTTCTTC.

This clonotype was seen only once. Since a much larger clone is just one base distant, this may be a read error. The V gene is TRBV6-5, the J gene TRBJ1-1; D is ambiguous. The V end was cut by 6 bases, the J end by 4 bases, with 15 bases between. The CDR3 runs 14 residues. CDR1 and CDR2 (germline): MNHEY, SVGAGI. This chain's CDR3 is CASRGWGKSTEAFF. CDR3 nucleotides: TGTGCCAGCAGGGGATGGGGAAAGAGCACTGAAGCTTTCTTT.

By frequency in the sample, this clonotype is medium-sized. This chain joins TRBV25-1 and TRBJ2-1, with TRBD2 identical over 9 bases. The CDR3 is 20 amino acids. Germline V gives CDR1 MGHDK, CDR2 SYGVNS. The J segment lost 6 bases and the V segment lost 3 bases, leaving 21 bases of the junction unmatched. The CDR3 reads CASSDKPPGLAFVLGNEQFF. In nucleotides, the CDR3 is TGTGCCAGCAGTGACAAACCTCCGGGACTAGCTTTCGTTTTGGGCAATGAGCAGTTCTTC.

CDR3 in DNA: TGTGCCAGCGGGAGGACCTACTACAATGAGCAGTTCTTC. As protein: CASGRTYYNEQFF. The chain uses TRBV7-2 and TRBJ2-1; possible D gene TRBD2, 6 bases. V gave up 8 bases and J gave up 3 bases, with 11 bases separating them. Germline-derived CDR1 and CDR2 are SGHTA and FQGNSA. This CDR3 spans 13 amino acids.

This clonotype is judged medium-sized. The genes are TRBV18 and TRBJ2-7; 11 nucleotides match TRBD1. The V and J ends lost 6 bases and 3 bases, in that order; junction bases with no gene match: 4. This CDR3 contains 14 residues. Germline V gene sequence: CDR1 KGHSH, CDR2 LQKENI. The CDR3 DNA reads TGTGCCAGCTCCGGACAGGGGGCAGGCTACGAGCAGTACGTC. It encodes CASSGQGAGYEQYV.

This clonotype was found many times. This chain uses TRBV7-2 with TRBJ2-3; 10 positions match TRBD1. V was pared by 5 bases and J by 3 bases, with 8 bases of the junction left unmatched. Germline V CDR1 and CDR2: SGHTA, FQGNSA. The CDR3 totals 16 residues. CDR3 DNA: TGTGCCAGCAGCCGAGTGCGGGGACAGGGGACAGATACGCAGTATTTT. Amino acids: CASSRVRGQGTDTQYF.

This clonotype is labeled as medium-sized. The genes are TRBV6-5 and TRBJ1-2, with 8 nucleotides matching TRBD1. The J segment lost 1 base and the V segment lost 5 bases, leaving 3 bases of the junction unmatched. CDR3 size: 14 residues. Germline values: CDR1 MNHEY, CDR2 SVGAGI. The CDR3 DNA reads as TGTGCCAGCAGTCGGACAGGGTTTAACTATGGCTACACCTTC. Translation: CASSRTGFNYGYTF.

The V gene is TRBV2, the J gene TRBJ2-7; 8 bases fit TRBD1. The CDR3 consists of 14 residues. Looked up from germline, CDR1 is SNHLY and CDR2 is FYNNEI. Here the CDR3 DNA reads TGTGCTAGCGGCTTGTCTCGACAGGGGAACGAGCAGTACTTC. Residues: CASGLSRQGNEQYF.

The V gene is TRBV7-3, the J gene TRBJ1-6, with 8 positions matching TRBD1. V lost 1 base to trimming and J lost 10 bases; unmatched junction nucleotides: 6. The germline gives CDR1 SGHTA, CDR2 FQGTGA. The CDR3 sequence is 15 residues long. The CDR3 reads CASSLSSTGGSPLHF. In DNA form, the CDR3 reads TGTGCCAGCAGCTTAAGTTCCACAGGGGGATCACCCCTCCACTTT.

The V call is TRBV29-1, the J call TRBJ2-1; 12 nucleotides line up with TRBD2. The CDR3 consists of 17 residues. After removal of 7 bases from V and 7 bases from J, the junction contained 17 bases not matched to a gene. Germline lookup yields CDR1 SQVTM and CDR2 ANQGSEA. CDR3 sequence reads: CSALPYLLAGGSNEQFF. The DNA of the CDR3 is TGCAGCGCCCTACCTTATTTACTAGCGGGGGGTAGTAATGAGCAGTTCTTC.

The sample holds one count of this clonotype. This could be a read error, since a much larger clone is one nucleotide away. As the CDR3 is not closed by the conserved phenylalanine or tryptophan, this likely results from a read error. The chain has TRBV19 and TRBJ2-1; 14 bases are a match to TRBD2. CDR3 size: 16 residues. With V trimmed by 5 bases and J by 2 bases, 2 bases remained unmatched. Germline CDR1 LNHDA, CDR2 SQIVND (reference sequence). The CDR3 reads CASSPGLAGAYNEQFS. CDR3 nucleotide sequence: TGTGCCAGTAGTCCGGGACTAGCGGGAGCCTACAATGAGCAGTTCTCC.

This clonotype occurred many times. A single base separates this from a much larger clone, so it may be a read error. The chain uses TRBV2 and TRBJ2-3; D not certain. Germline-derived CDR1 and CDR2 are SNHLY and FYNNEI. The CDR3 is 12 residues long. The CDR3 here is CVSMGSPDTQYF. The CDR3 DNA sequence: TGTGTCAGCATGGGATCACCAGATACGCAGTATTTT.

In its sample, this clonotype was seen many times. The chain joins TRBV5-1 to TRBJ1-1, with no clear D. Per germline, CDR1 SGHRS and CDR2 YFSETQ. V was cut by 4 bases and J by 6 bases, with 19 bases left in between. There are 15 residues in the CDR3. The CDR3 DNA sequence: TGCGCCAGCAGCCTCTTAGCCTACACGTCGGCTGAAGCTTTCTTT. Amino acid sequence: CASSLLAYTSAEAFF.

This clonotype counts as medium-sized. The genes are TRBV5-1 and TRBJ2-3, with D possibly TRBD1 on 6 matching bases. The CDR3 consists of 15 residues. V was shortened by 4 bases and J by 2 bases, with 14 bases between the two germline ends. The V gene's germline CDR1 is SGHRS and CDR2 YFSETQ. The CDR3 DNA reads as TGCGCCAGCAGCCCAGGACAGTTAGACACAGATACGCAGTATTTT. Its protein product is CASSPGQLDTDTQYF.

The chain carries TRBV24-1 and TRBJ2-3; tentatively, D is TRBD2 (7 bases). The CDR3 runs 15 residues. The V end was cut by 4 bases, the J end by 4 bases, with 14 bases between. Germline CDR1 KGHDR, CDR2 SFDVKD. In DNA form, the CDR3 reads TGTGCCACCAGTGACCGGGGGCTAGCGGCAGATACGCAGTATTTT. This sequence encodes CATSDRGLAADTQYF.

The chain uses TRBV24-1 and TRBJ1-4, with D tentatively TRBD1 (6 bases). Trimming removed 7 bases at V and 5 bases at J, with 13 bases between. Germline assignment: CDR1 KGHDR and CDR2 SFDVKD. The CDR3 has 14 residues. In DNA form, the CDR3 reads TGTGCCACCAGGATACAGGGCCTGAATGAAAAACTGTTTTTT. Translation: CATRIQGLNEKLFF.

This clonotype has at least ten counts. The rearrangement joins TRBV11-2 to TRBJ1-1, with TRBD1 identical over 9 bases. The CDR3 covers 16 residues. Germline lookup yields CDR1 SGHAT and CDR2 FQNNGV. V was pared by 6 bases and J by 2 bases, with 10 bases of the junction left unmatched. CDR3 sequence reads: CASRPTGQGGNTEAFF. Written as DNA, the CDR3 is TGTGCCAGCAGGCCTACGGGACAGGGAGGTAACACTGAAGCTTTCTTT.

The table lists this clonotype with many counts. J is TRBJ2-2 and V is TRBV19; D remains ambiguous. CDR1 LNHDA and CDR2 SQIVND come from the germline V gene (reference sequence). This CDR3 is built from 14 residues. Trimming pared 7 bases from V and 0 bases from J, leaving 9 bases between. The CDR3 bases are TGTGCCAGTATAGGGTACGCGAACACCGGGGAGCTGTTTTTT. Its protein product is CASIGYANTGELFF.

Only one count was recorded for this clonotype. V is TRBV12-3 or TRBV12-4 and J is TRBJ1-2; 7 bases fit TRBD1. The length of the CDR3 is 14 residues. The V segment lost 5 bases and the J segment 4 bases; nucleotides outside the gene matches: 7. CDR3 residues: CASSTRQGSYGYTF. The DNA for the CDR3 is TGTGCCAGCAGTACCCGACAGGGTTCCTATGGCTACACCTTC.

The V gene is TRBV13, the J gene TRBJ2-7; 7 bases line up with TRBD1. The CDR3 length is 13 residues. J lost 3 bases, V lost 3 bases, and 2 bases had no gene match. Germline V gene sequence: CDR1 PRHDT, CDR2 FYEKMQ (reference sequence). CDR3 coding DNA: TGTGCCAGCAGCTTGGACAGGAGCTACGAGCAGTACTTC. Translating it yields CASSLDRSYEQYF.